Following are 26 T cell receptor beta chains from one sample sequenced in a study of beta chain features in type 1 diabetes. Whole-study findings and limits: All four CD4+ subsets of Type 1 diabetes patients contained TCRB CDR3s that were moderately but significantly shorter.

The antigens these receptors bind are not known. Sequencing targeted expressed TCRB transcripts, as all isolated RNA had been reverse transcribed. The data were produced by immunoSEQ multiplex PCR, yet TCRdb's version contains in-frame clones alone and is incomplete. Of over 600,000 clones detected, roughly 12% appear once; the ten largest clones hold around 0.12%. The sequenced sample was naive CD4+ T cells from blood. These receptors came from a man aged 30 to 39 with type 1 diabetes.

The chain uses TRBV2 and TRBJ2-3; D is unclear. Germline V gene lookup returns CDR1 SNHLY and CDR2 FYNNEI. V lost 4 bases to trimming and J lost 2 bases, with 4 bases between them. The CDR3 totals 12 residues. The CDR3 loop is CASSGFTDTQYF. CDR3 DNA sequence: TGTGCCAGCAGTGGATTCACAGATACGCAGTATTTT.

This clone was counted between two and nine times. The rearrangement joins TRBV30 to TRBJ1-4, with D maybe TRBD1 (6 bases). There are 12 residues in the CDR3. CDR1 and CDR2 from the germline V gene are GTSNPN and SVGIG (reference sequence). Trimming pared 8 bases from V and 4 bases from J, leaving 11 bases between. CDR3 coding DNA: TGTGCCGGGGGCGGGGGTAATGAAAAACTGTTTTTT. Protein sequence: CAGGGGNEKLFF. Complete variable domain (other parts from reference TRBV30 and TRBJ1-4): SQTIHQWPATLVQPVGSPLSLECTVEGTSNPNLYWYRQAAGRGLQLLFYSVGIGQISSEVPQNLSASRPQDRQFILSSKKLLLSDSGFYLCAGGGGNEKLFFGSGTQLSVL.

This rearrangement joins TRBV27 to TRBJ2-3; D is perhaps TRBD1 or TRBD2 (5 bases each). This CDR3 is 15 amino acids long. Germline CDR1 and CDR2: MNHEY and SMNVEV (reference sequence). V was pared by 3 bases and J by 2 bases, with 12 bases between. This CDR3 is CASSLGTPNTDTQYF. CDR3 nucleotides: TGTGCCAGCAGTTTGGGGACGCCGAACACAGATACGCAGTATTTT.

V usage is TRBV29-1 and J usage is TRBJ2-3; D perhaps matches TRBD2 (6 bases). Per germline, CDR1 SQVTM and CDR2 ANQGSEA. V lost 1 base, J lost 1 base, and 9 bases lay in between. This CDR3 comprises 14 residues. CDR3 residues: CSVEGTGGTDTQYF. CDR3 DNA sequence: TGCAGCGTTGAAGGGACGGGGGGCACAGATACGCAGTATTTT.

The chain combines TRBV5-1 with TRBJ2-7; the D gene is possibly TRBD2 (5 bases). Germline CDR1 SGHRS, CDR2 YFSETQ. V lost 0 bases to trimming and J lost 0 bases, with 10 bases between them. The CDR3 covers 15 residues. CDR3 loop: CASSLAVGSSYEQYF. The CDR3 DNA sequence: TGCGCCAGCAGCTTGGCCGTTGGGAGCTCCTACGAGCAGTACTTC.

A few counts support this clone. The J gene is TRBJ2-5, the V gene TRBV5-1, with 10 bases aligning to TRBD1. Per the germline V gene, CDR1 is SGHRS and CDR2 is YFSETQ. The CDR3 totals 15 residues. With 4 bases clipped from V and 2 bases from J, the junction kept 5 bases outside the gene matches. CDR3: CASSLGTGVQETQYF. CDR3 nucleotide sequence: TGCGCCAGCAGCCTGGGGACAGGGGTTCAAGAGACCCAGTACTTC. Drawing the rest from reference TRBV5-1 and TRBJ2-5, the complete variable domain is KAGVTQTPRYLIKTRGQQVTLSCSPISGHRSVSWYQQTPGQGLQFLFEYFSETQRNKGNFPGRFSGRQFSNSRSEMNVSTLELGDSALYLCASSLGTGVQETQYFGPGTRLLVL.

Here the CDR3 reads CASTETQYF. In DNA form, the CDR3 reads TGTGCCAGCACAGAGACCCAGTACTTC. The V and J genes are TRBV21-1 and TRBJ2-5. TRBV21-1 is a pseudogene. This CDR3 is 9 amino acids long.

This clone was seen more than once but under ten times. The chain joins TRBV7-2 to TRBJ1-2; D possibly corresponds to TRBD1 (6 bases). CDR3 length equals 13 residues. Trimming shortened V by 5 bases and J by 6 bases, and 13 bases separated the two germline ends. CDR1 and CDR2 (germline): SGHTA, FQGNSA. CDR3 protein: CASSLPGGNGYTF. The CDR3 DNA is TGTGCCAGCAGCCTTCCCGGGGGCAATGGCTACACCTTC.

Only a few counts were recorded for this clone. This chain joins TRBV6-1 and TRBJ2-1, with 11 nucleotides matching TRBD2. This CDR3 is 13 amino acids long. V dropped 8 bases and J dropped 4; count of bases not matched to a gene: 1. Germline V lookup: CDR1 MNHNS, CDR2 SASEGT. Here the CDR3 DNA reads TGTGCCAGCGGGACTAGCGGATACAATGAGCAGTTCTTC. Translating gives CASGTSGYNEQFF.

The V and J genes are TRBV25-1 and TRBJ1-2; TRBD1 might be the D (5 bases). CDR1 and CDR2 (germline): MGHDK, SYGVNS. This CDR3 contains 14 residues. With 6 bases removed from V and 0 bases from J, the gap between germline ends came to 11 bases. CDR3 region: CASRGRGANYGYTF. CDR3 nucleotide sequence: TGTGCCAGCAGGGGGCGAGGAGCTAACTATGGCTACACCTTC.

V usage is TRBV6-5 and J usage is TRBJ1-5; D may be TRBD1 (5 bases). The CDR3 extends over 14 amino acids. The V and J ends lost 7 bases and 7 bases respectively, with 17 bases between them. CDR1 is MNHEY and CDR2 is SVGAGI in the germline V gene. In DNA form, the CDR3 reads TGTGCCAGCACCCTAAGCCAGGGTGCGCAGCCCCAGCATTTT. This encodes CASTLSQGAQPQHF.

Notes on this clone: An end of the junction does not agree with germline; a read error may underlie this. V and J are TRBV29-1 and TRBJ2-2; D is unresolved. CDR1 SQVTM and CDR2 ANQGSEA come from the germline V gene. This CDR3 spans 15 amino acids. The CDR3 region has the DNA TGCAGCGTGGAAGACAAGGGAATCCACACCGGGGAGCTGTTTTTT. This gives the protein CSVEDKGIHTGELFF.

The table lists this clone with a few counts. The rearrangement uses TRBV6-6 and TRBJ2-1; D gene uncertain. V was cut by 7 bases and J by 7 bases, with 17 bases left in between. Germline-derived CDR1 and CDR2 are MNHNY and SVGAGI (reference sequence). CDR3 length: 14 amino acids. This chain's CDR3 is CASTPVKKDNEQFF. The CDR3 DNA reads TGTGCCAGCACCCCGGTGAAGAAGGATAATGAGCAGTTCTTC.

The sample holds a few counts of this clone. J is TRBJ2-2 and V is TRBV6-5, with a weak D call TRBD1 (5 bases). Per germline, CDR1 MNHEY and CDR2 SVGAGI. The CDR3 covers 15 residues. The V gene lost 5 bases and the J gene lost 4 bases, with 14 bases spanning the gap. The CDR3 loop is CASSVRQGITGELFF. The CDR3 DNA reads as TGTGCCAGCAGTGTCCGTCAGGGTATCACCGGGGAGCTGTTTTTT.

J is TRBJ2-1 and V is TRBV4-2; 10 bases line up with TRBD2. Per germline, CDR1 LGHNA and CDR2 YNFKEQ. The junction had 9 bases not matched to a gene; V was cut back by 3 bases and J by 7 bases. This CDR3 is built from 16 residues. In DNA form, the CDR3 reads TGTGCCAGCAGCCATCCGAGCGGGGGGGCGGAGAATGAGCAGTTCTTC. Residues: CASSHPSGGAENEQFF.

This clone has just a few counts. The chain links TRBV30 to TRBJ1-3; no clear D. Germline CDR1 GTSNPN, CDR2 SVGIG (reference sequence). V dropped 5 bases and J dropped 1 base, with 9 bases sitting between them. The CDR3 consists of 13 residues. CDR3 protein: CAWVPRSGNTIYF. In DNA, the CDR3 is TGTGCCTGGGTCCCCCGGTCTGGAAACACCATATATTTT.

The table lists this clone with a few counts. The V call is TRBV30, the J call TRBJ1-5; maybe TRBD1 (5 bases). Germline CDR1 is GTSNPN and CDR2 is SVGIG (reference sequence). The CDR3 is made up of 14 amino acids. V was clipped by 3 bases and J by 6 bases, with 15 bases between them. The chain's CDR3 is CAWSGHLLSQPQHF. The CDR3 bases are TGTGCCTGGAGCGGACATTTACTTTCTCAGCCCCAGCATTTT.

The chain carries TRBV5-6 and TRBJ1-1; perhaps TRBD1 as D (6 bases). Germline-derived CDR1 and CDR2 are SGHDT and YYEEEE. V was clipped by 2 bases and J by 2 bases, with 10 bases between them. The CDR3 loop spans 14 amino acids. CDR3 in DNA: TGTGCCAGCAGCTTCGGCAGGGGAAACACTGAAGCTTTCTTT. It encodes CASSFGRGNTEAFF.

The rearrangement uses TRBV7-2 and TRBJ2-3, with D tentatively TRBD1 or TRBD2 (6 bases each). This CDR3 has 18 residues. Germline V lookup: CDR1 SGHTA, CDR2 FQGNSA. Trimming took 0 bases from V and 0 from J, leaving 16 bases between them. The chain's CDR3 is CASSLAGGRSHSTDTQYF. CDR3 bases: TGTGCCAGCAGCTTAGCAGGGGGGCGATCCCATAGCACAGATACGCAGTATTTT. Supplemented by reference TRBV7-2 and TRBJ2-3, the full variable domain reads GAGVSQSPSNKVTEKGKDVELRCDPISGHTALYWYRQSLGQGLEFLIYFQGNSAPDKSGLPSDRFSAERTGGSVSTLTIQRTQQEDSAVYLCASSLAGGRSHSTDTQYFGPGTRLTVL.

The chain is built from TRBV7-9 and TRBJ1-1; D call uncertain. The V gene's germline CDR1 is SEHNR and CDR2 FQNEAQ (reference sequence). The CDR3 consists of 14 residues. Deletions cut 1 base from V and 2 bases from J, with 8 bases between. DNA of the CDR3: TGTGCCAGCAGCTTAGGAATCCTCAACACTGAAGCTTTCTTT. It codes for CASSLGILNTEAFF.

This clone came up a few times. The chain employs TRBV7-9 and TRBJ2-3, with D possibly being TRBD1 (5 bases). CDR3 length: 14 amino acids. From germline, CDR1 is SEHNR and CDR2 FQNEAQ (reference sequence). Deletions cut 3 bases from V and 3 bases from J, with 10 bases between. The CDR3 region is CASSFLGPTDTQYF. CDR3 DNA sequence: TGTGCCAGCAGCTTCCTGGGGCCGACAGATACGCAGTATTTT.

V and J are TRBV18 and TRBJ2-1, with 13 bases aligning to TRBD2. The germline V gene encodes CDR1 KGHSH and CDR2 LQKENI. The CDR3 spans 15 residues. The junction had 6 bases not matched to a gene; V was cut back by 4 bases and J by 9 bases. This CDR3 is CASSQGTSGVLEQFF. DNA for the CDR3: TGTGCCAGCTCACAAGGGACTAGCGGGGTGCTTGAGCAGTTCTTC.

CDR3 bases: TGTGCCAGCAGTCAACAGCTATACGAGCAGTACTTC. This sequence encodes CASSQQLYEQYF. J is TRBJ2-7 and V is TRBV28, with D unclear. The V end lost 5 bases, the J end lost 4 bases, and 9 bases lay between the germline ends. The CDR3 runs 12 residues. From germline, CDR1 is MDHEN and CDR2 SYDVKM.

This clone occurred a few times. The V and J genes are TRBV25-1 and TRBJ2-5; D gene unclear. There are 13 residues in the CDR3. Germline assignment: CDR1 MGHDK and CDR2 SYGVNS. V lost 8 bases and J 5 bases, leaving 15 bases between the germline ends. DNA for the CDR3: TGTGCCAGCGGTAGTGCTCCTGGGGAGACCCAGTACTTC. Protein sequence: CASGSAPGETQYF.

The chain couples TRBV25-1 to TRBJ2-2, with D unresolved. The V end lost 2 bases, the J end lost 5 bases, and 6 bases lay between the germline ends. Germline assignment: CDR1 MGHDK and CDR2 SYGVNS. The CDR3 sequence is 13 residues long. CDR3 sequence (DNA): TGTGCCAGCAGTGAACACCAAACCGGGGAGCTGTTTTTT. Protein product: CASSEHQTGELFF. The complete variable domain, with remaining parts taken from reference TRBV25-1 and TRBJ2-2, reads EADIYQTPRYLVIGTGKKITLECSQTMGHDKMYWYQQDPGMELHLIHYSYGVNSTEKGDLSSESTVSRIRTEHFPLTLESARPSHTSQYLCASSEHQTGELFFGEGSRLTVL.

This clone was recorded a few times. The CDR3 reads CSAALGWTDPYEQYF. The CDR3 DNA sequence: TGCAGCGCCGCGCTTGGCTGGACAGACCCCTACGAGCAGTACTTC. The V and J genes are TRBV29-1 and TRBJ2-7; tentatively, D is TRBD1 (6 bases). This CDR3 is built from 15 residues. Trimming cost V 7 bases and J 2 bases, with 21 bases left between them. Germline CDR1 SQVTM, CDR2 ANQGSEA.